This T cell receptor (beta chain) is from a study of blood T cell repertoires in COVID-19. With 1 base removed from V and 4 bases from J, the gap between germline ends came to 12 bases. CDR3 length: 15 amino acids. CDR1 SGHRS and CDR2 YFSETQ come from the germline V gene. Here immunoSEQ multiplex PCR was the method, and the copy in TCRdb shows in-frame clones only, minus some. The sample holds 50,000 to 65,000 clones, approximately 82% seen once. This clonotype was obtained from a human donor in a cohort sampled during active COVID-19. Sequenced material: peripheral blood. The chain couples TRBV5-1 to TRBJ2-1; no definite D call. For the CDR3, the DNA is TGCGCCAGCAGCTTGATGGCTAGTAGGTACAATGAGCAGTTCTTC. Its protein is CASSLMASRYNEQFF.